The 7 T cell receptor beta chains listed next were all sequenced from one sample in a study of blood T cell repertoires in COVID-19. The method was immunoSEQ multiplex PCR; TCRdb's version includes in-frame clones alone and lacks a portion of them. The sample holds about 60,000 clones; 70% to 85% are singletons and the top ten take approximately 6.6%. Sequenced input: peripheral blood. The receptors come from a man in his 60s with acute or convalescent COVID-19.

J is TRBJ1-2 and V is TRBV27; D not certain. Deletions cut 6 bases from V and 0 bases from J, with 8 bases between. CDR1 MNHEY and CDR2 SMNVEV come from the germline V gene (reference sequence). The CDR3 runs to 13 residues. The CDR3 region has the DNA TGTGCCAGCAGGGACTTGGCTAACTATGGCTACACCTTC. This sequence encodes CASRDLANYGYTF.

The chain combines TRBV20-1 with TRBJ2-2, with TRBD2 identical over 11 bases. Germline V gene data show CDR1 as DFQATT and CDR2 as SNEGSKA (reference sequence). The CDR3 extends over 16 amino acids. V gave up 3 bases and J gave up 0 bases; unmatched junction bases: 3. The CDR3 DNA reads as TGCAGTGCTAGTGTAGCGGGGGGGCCGAACACCGGGGAGCTGTTTTTT. Translation: CSASVAGGPNTGELFF.

This rearrangement joins TRBV5-6 to TRBJ1-4, with 7 positions matching TRBD1. After removal of 4 bases from V and 7 bases from J, the junction contained 10 bases not matched to a gene. The CDR3 sequence is 15 residues long. CDR1 and CDR2 (germline): SGHDT, YYEEEE. In DNA form, the CDR3 reads TGTGCCAGCAGCAACCGACAGGGAATCAGTGAAAAACTGTTTTTT. Protein product: CASSNRQGISEKLFF.

J is TRBJ2-7 and V is TRBV9; the match to TRBD1 covers 7 bases. Germline V gene sequence: CDR1 SGDLS, CDR2 YYNGEE. Trimming took 4 bases from V and 6 from J; bases not matched to a gene: 10. The CDR3 is 14 amino acids. CDR3 in amino acids: CASSKTGTVGEQYF. The CDR3 DNA is TGTGCCAGCAGCAAAACCGGGACAGTGGGCGAGCAGTACTTC.

V gene TRBV10-3 combines with J gene TRBJ1-5; 8 bases fit TRBD1. Looked up from germline, CDR1 is ENHRY and CDR2 is SYGVKD. The CDR3 is 15 residues long. V lost 0 bases to trimming and J lost 2 bases; unmatched junction nucleotides: 0. This chain's CDR3 is CAISESTGGNQPQHF. Written as DNA, the CDR3 is TGTGCCATCAGTGAGTCGACAGGGGGCAATCAGCCCCAGCATTTT.

The CDR3 bases are TGTGCCAGCAGAGGGGACAGGGGGCGCGATCAGCCCCAGCATTTT. Its protein is CASRGDRGRDQPQHF. V and J are TRBV2 and TRBJ1-5, with 12 bases aligning to TRBD1. V was clipped by 6 bases and J by 5 bases; unmatched bases: 5. Germline lookup yields CDR1 SNHLY and CDR2 FYNNEI. The CDR3 covers 15 residues.

The chain links TRBV6-5 to TRBJ2-7; 10 nucleotides agree with TRBD2. Germline CDR1 reads MNHEY; CDR2 reads SVGAGI. After removal of 2 bases from V and 2 bases from J, the junction contained 3 bases not matched to a gene. The CDR3 spans 15 residues. CDR3 sequence reads: CASSYALAGAYEQYF. The CDR3 nucleotides are TGTGCCAGCAGTTACGCTCTAGCGGGAGCCTACGAGCAGTACTTC.